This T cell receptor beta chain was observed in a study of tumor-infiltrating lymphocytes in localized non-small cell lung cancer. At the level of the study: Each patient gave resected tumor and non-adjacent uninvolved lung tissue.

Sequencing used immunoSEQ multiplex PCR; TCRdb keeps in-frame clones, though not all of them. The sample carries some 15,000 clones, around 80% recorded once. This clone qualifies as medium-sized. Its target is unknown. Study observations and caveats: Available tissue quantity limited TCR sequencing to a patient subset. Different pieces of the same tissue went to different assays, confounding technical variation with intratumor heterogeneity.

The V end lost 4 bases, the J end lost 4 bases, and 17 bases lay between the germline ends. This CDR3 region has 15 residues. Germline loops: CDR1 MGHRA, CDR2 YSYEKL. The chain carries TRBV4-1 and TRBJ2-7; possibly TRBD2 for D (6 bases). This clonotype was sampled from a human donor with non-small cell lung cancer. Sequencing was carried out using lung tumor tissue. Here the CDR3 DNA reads TGCGCCAGCAGCCCTGCCGGGACTTCGGGGTACGAGCAGTACTTC. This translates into CASSPAGTSGYEQYF.